This TCR beta chain originates from a study of T cells in Graves' hyperthyroidism and ophthalmopathy. A patient was excluded if there was uncontrolled infection, other autoimmune disease, pregnancy or lactation. Amplified TCR beta CDR3 regions came from RNA transcripts. Using the HTBI primer set, a first-round RT-PCR was run on the TCR CDR3. MiXCR, applied by TCRdb to the multiplex PCR reads, yields one record per CDR3 protein. The sample holds approximately 420,000 distinct CDR3 sequences, approximately 15% seen once. This clonotype occurred a few times. Germline V gene data show CDR1 as MNHEY and CDR2 as SVGEGT. The CDR3 contains 14 residues. The V and J ends lost 2 bases and 3 bases respectively, with 9 bases between them.

The chain joins TRBV6-2 or TRBV6-3 to TRBJ2-3, with D unclear. The sample consisted of blood. The source of this sequence is a woman younger than 30 with Graves' hyperthyroidism. The CDR3 coding sequence is TGTGCCAGCAGTTACGGGTCCGGGACAGATACGCAGTATTTT. Protein: CASSYGSGTDTQYF.